This entry lists 25 T cell receptor beta chains sequenced from one sample in a study of sequential checkpoint blockade in melanoma. Data came from immunoSEQ multiplex PCR; TCRdb stores just in-frame clones and leaves some out. Of around 2,500 clones in the sample, around a third are singletons; the top ten hold about 12%. The treatment: randomized to nivolumab then ipilimumab (arm A) or the reverse (arm B). Sequencing used tumor tissue (inferred from file names), obtained from a patient given nivolumab and ipilimumab in sequence. The receptors stem from a human donor with melanoma.

This clone has only a few counts. This chain links TRBV5-1 with TRBJ1-1; no clear D gene. The CDR3 is 14 amino acids. Trimming pared 4 bases from V and 7 bases from J, leaving 17 bases between. Germline CDR1 SGHRS, CDR2 YFSETQ. The CDR3, as DNA: TGCGCCAGCAGCCGATCGGTGTACGGGAATGAAGCTTTCTTT. Translating gives CASSRSVYGNEAFF. The full variable domain, in which reference TRBV5-1 and TRBJ1-1 provide the parts outside the CDR3, is KAGVTQTPRYLIKTRGQQVTLSCSPISGHRSVSWYQQTPGQGLQFLFEYFSETQRNKGNFPGRFSGRQFSNSRSEMNVSTLELGDSALYLCASSRSVYGNEAFFGQGTRLTVV.

The chain combines TRBV29-1 with TRBJ1-2; D gene ambiguous. The CDR3 has 12 residues. Germline-derived CDR1 and CDR2 are SQVTM and ANQGSEA. V lost 3 bases, J lost 8 bases, and 13 bases lay in between. CDR3 sequence: CSVEGGRGGYTF. DNA of the CDR3: TGCAGCGTTGAGGGTGGGCGAGGCGGCTACACCTTC. Drawing the rest from reference TRBV29-1 and TRBJ1-2, the complete variable domain is SAVISQKPSRDICQRGTSLTIQCQVDSQVTMMFWYRQQPGQSLTLIATANQGSEATYESGFVIDKFPISRPNLTFSTLTVSNMSPEDSSIYLCSVEGGRGGYTFGSGTRLTVV.

V and J are TRBV11-3 and TRBJ2-2; TRBD2 matches at 12 bases. Trimming took 2 bases from V and 4 from J; bases not matched to a gene: 5. The CDR3 is 17 residues long. Germline V CDR1 and CDR2: SGHNT, YENEEA. The CDR3 spells CASSLTSGGPGTGELFF. Here the CDR3 DNA reads TGTGCCAGCAGCTTAACTAGCGGGGGGCCGGGCACCGGGGAGCTGTTTTTT.

For the CDR3, the DNA is TGTGCCTGGACAAGGGGGCTAGCGGGAACGTCTGGCGCAGATACGCAGTATTTT. This sequence encodes CAWTRGLAGTSGADTQYF. The chain is built from TRBV30 and TRBJ2-3, with 9 bases lining up with TRBD2. The CDR3 is made up of 18 amino acids. Germline CDR1 reads GTSNPN; CDR2 reads SVGIG (reference sequence). J lost 4 bases, V lost 4 bases, and 18 bases had no gene match.

By proportion, this clone is medium-sized. This chain uses TRBV11-3 with TRBJ1-6; D is ambiguous. The CDR3 length is 17 residues. V was clipped by 1 base and J by 7 bases, with 17 bases between them. CDR1 and CDR2 from the germline V gene are SGHNT and YENEEA. DNA for the CDR3: TGTGCCAGCAGCTTAGGGGAGGCTGGCTTTGGGAATTCACCCCTCCACTTT. Translation: CASSLGEAGFGNSPLHF.

The chain carries TRBV18 and TRBJ1-4, with a possible D match to TRBD1 (6 bases). Per the germline V gene, CDR1 is KGHSH and CDR2 is LQKENI. Trimming stripped 2 bases from V and 5 bases from J, with 12 bases between. The CDR3 spans 15 residues. The CDR3 is CASSPSRTENEKLFF. The CDR3 coding sequence is TGTGCCAGCTCACCATCGAGGACAGAAAATGAAAAACTGTTTTTT.

This clone has just a few counts. Written as DNA, the CDR3 is TGTGCCAGTTGGGGCAGCTACAATGAGCAGTTCTTC. It encodes CASWGSYNEQFF. The rearrangement uses TRBV19 and TRBJ2-1, with D maybe TRBD1 (5 bases). This CDR3 has 12 amino acids. From germline, CDR1 is LNHDA and CDR2 SQIVND (reference sequence). Trimming stripped 8 bases from V and 3 bases from J, with 8 bases between. Supplemented by reference TRBV19 and TRBJ2-1, the full variable domain reads DGGITQSPKYLFRKEGQNVTLSCEQNLNHDAMYWYRQDPGQGLRLIYYSQIVNDFQKGDIAEGYSVSREKKESFPLTVTSAQKNPTAFYLCASWGSYNEQFFGPGTRLTVL.

This clone is large (0.1 to 1%) in the sample. The chain couples TRBV11-3 to TRBJ2-5, with 11 positions matching TRBD2. Germline V gene sequence: CDR1 SGHNT, CDR2 YENEEA. Germline trimming cut 1 base from V and 4 bases from J; bases unmatched to any gene: 2. The CDR3 sequence is 15 residues long. CDR3 sequence reads: CASSLVLAGGETQYF. Written as DNA, the CDR3 is TGTGCCAGCAGCTTAGTGCTAGCGGGGGGAGAGACCCAGTACTTC.

This clone ranks as medium-sized. The CDR3: CASSFLGRGTGELFF. CDR3 bases: TGTGCCAGCAGCTTTTTGGGTCGCGGCACCGGGGAGCTGTTTTTT. This chain connects TRBV11-3 to TRBJ2-2; D unresolved. The CDR3 runs 15 residues. Trimming took 3 bases from V and 4 from J, leaving 12 bases between them. In germline, CDR1 is SGHNT, CDR2 YENEEA. The whole variable domain, remainder taken from reference TRBV11-3 and TRBJ2-2, is EAGVVQSPRYKIIEKKQPVAFWCNPISGHNTLYWYLQNLGQGPELLIRYENEEAVDDSQLPKDRFSAERLKGVDSTLKIQPAELGDSAVYLCASSFLGRGTGELFFGEGSRLTVL.

The chain uses TRBV5-1 and TRBJ2-1; TRBD2 is a possible D gene (5 bases). Trimming removed 0 bases at V and 7 bases at J, with 14 bases between. There are 15 residues in the CDR3. Germline loops: CDR1 SGHRS, CDR2 YFSETQ. CDR3 residues: CASSLGASTTNEQFF. The CDR3 nucleotides read TGCGCCAGCAGCTTGGGGGCTAGCACGACAAATGAGCAGTTCTTC.

V and J are TRBV15 and TRBJ2-3; 7 bases are a match to TRBD2. Germline V lookup: CDR1 LNHNV, CDR2 YYDKDF (reference sequence). There are 18 residues in the CDR3. The V gene end was trimmed by 0 bases and the J gene end by 2 bases; junction bases not matched to a gene: 11. The DNA of the CDR3 is TGTGCCACCAGCAGAGATAAGGAGCGAGCGGGGCCCACAGATACGCAGTATTTT. This sequence encodes CATSRDKERAGPTDTQYF.

The CDR3 DNA reads TGCGCCAGCAGCTTGGGGCAGGGAAAGAACACTGAAGCTTTCTTT. Translating it yields CASSLGQGKNTEAFF. The chain uses TRBV5-1 and TRBJ1-1; a weak D match, TRBD1 (5 bases). Looked up from germline, CDR1 is SGHRS and CDR2 is YFSETQ. This CDR3 contains 15 residues. V was cut by 0 bases and J by 1 base, with 10 bases left in between. Using reference TRBV5-1 and TRBJ1-1 for the parts outside the CDR3, the full variable domain is KAGVTQTPRYLIKTRGQQVTLSCSPISGHRSVSWYQQTPGQGLQFLFEYFSETQRNKGNFPGRFSGRQFSNSRSEMNVSTLELGDSALYLCASSLGQGKNTEAFFGQGTRLTVV.

This clone has a handful of counts. The V call is TRBV18, the J call TRBJ2-6; D gene unclear. Looked up from germline, CDR1 is KGHSH and CDR2 is LQKENI. V shed 5 bases and J shed 4 bases, with 6 bases lying between them. The CDR3 runs to 13 residues. CDR3 residues: CASSSFGANVLTF. CDR3 nucleotides: TGTGCCAGCTCATCGTTCGGGGCCAACGTCCTGACTTTC.

The V gene is TRBV30, the J gene TRBJ1-3; D remains ambiguous. Germline values: CDR1 GTSNPN, CDR2 SVGIG (reference sequence). The CDR3 loop spans 14 amino acids. The V end lost 0 bases, the J end lost 4 bases, and 10 bases lay between the germline ends. The CDR3: CAWSVNGLGNTIYF. DNA of the CDR3: TGTGCCTGGAGTGTAAACGGCTTAGGAAACACCATATATTTT.

The chain's CDR3 is CASSSKADRGTEAFF. For the CDR3, the DNA is TGTGCCAGTAGTTCTAAAGCGGACAGGGGAACTGAAGCTTTCTTT. The gene calls are TRBV19 and TRBJ1-1, with 9 bases lining up with TRBD1. The CDR3 length is 15 residues. The junction had 9 bases not matched to a gene; V was cut back by 5 bases and J by 5 bases. Germline CDR1 and CDR2: LNHDA and SQIVND (reference sequence).

This clone showed up just a few times. Here the CDR3 DNA reads TGTGCCAGCAGTCACCCGGGACAGGGTCTGTACGAGCAGTACTTC. Translating it yields CASSHPGQGLYEQYF. The chain recombines TRBV7-1 with TRBJ2-7; 9 bases map to TRBD1. TRBV7-1 is an ORF; its function is uncertain. The CDR3 totals 15 residues. V lost 6 bases and J lost 4; bases outside the gene matches: 10.

A few counts support this clone. This chain links TRBV11-3 with TRBJ1-4, with 11 bases aligning to TRBD1. V dropped 4 bases and J dropped 0; count of bases not matched to a gene: 7. This CDR3 region has 18 residues. Germline-derived CDR1 and CDR2 are SGHNT and YENEEA. CDR3 nucleotides: TGTGCCAGCAGCTCTCGGTCGGGACAGGGGGCAACTAATGAAAAACTGTTTTTT. This gives the protein CASSSRSGQGATNEKLFF.

This chain links TRBV14 with TRBJ2-7, with 8 bases lining up with TRBD2. CDR1 SGHDN and CDR2 FVKESK come from the germline V gene. CDR3 length equals 16 residues. V dropped 0 bases and J dropped 1; count of bases not matched to a gene: 5. The CDR3 protein is CASSQERASGSYEQYF. CDR3 DNA sequence: TGTGCCAGCAGCCAAGAACGGGCTAGCGGGTCCTACGAGCAGTACTTC.

This clone was recorded a few times. The chain carries TRBV11-3 and TRBJ1-1, with a possible D match to TRBD1 (6 bases). V gave up 5 bases and J gave up 0 bases, with 16 bases separating them. The CDR3 length is 16 residues. In germline, CDR1 is SGHNT, CDR2 YENEEA. CDR3 nucleotide sequence: TGTGCCAGCAGCCGGACAGACGAATTAATGAACACTGAAGCTTTCTTT. Translation gives CASSRTDELMNTEAFF. Together with reference TRBV11-3 and TRBJ1-1, the CDR3 gives the full variable domain: EAGVVQSPRYKIIEKKQPVAFWCNPISGHNTLYWYLQNLGQGPELLIRYENEEAVDDSQLPKDRFSAERLKGVDSTLKIQPAELGDSAVYLCASSRTDELMNTEAFFGQGTRLTVV.

This clone was found a few times. V usage is TRBV4-1 and J usage is TRBJ1-5; D gene unclear. Germline loops: CDR1 MGHRA, CDR2 YSYEKL. V dropped 4 bases and J dropped 3 bases, with 7 bases sitting between them. The CDR3 covers 13 residues. CDR3 amino acids: CASSPDLNQPQHF. The CDR3, as DNA: TGCGCCAGCAGCCCAGACCTCAATCAGCCCCAGCATTTT.

By share of the sample, this clone is medium-sized. The chain recombines TRBV6-8 with TRBJ1-6; D is possibly TRBD1 (5 bases). This CDR3 is 15 amino acids long. The germline V gene has CDR1 MNHGY and CDR2 SAAAGT. The V end was cut by 3 bases, the J end by 4 bases, with 10 bases between. This chain's CDR3 is CASSYVGGYNSPLHF. The CDR3 coding sequence is TGTGCCAGCAGTTATGTGGGGGGGTATAATTCACCCCTCCACTTT.

This clone was counted a few times. The chain has TRBV28 and TRBJ1-1; D is undetermined. The V gene's germline CDR1 is MDHEN and CDR2 SYDVKM. The CDR3 covers 15 residues. The V gene lost 0 bases and the J gene lost 0 bases, with 8 bases spanning the gap. CDR3 coding DNA: TGTGCCAGCAGTTTATGGAGTGGGGTGAACACTGAAGCTTTCTTT. It codes for CASSLWSGVNTEAFF.

V and J are TRBV6-8 and TRBJ2-4; no clear D gene. This CDR3 has 15 residues. V was pared by 10 bases and J by 1 base, with 17 bases between. CDR1 is MNHGY, CDR2 SAAAGT, per germline. The CDR3 DNA reads TGTGCCACCAGGAGAGGAGACGATGCCAAAAACATTCAGTACTTC. Translation: CATRRGDDAKNIQYF.

This clone is large in the sample. The rearrangement uses TRBV4-1 and TRBJ1-1; no definite D call. Germline CDR1 MGHRA, CDR2 YSYEKL. With 4 bases removed from V and 1 base from J, the gap between germline ends came to 10 bases. The CDR3 contains 14 residues. The CDR3 DNA follows: TGCGCCAGCAGCCTTTTCCAGCCGAACACTGAAGCTTTCTTT. Protein: CASSLFQPNTEAFF.

Within the sample, this clone is medium-sized. This sequence joins TRBV11-3 and TRBJ2-5; D may be TRBD2 (5 bases). V lost 5 bases, J lost 0 bases, and 10 bases lay in between. The germline gives CDR1 SGHNT, CDR2 YENEEA. CDR3 length: 14 amino acids. The CDR3 DNA follows: TGTGCCAGCAGCCATCCCGGGAACCAAGAGACCCAGTACTTC. Translated: CASSHPGNQETQYF.